The 19 T cell receptor beta chains given below trace back to one sample, sequenced in a study of metastatic and nonmetastatic thyroid tumors. All patients reached thyroid surgery having received no treatment beforehand. MiXCR reprocessed the PCR reads for TCRdb. Counted here are 49,000 or so clones, around 25% occurring once; the ten biggest clones make up roughly 3%. Source material: blood. These TCRs come from a male donor with papillary thyroid cancer or a benign thyroid nodule (not recorded which). Some clones in this sample may be carry-over from other donors' samples.

The rearrangement joins TRBV20-1 to TRBJ2-3; 8 bases align to TRBD1. The CDR3 extends over 16 amino acids. Germline V gives CDR1 DFQATT, CDR2 SNEGSKA (reference sequence). The trim removed 1 base at V and 7 bases at J, leaving 13 bases unmatched. As DNA, the CDR3 is TGCAGTGCTAGAGCCCTTGACAGGGGAACCCCCCATACGCAGTATTTT. This gives the protein CSARALDRGTPHTQYF.

This clone was seen at least ten times. The rearrangement joins TRBV7-9 to TRBJ1-1, with TRBD1 as a possible D gene (6 bases). V was trimmed by 0 bases and J by 5 bases, leaving 13 bases between them. The CDR3 loop spans 15 amino acids. The germline V gene has CDR1 SEHNR and CDR2 FQNEAQ (reference sequence). The CDR3 sequence is CASSLARGGRTEAFF. The CDR3 bases are TGTGCCAGCAGCTTAGCGCGCGGGGGCCGTACTGAAGCTTTCTTT.

This clone was counted a few times. A read error may account for a junction end that differs from germline. The chain links TRBV6-2 or TRBV6-3 to TRBJ2-2; 7 positions agree with TRBD1. The CDR3 spans 14 residues. Looked up from germline, CDR1 is MNHEY and CDR2 is SVGEGT. This CDR3 is CATTEGAWTGKLFF. CDR3 bases: TGTGCCACCACCGAGGGGGCGTGGACCGGGAAGCTGTTTTTT.

For this clone: Relative to the germline gene, one junction end is altered; a read error may explain this. This sequence joins TRBV7-8 and TRBJ2-5; the D gene is possibly TRBD2 (5 bases). The CDR3 has 15 residues. The germline V gene encodes CDR1 SGHVS and CDR2 FQNEAQ. The CDR3 loop is CASSPQLGSGETQLF. Here the CDR3 DNA reads TGTGCCAGCAGCCCCCAGTTGGGGAGTGGGGAGACCCAGTTGTTC.

The CDR3 region is CSARRGQGPWGANVLTF. The CDR3 DNA reads as TGCAGTGCTAGAAGGGGACAGGGCCCCTGGGGGGCCAACGTCCTGACTTTC. The chain combines TRBV20-1 with TRBJ2-6; 9 bases are a match to TRBD1. Trimming took 2 bases from V and 4 from J; bases not matched to a gene: 9. This CDR3 has 17 amino acids. The V gene's germline CDR1 is DFQATT and CDR2 SNEGSKA (reference sequence).

The table lists this clone with many counts. This rearrangement joins TRBV6-1 to TRBJ2-5, with 12 nucleotides matching TRBD2. Unmatched junction bases numbered 6, after V lost 6 bases and J lost 7 bases. CDR1 MNHNS and CDR2 SASEGT come from the germline V gene. This CDR3 region has 14 residues. CDR3 sequence reads: CASRTSGRIRTQYF. The CDR3 DNA sequence: TGTGCCAGCAGGACTAGCGGGAGAATAAGGACCCAGTACTTC.

This clone was picked up a small number of times. The chain combines TRBV10-1 with TRBJ1-2; 7 nucleotides align to TRBD1. The V gene's germline CDR1 is WNHNN and CDR2 SYGVQD (reference sequence). The CDR3 has 15 amino acids. J gave up 8 bases and V 7 bases, and 16 bases lay outside the gene matches. DNA for the CDR3: TGCGCCAGCACCTCCGAGGGGGCGAATCCGGGCGGCTACACCTTC. Amino acid sequence: CASTSEGANPGGYTF.

V is TRBV2 and J is TRBJ2-3; tentative D call: TRBD1 (6 bases). The V and J ends lost 6 bases and 5 bases respectively, with 9 bases between them. CDR3 size: 12 residues. Germline assignment: CDR1 SNHLY and CDR2 FYNNEI. CDR3 coding DNA: TGTGCCAGCAGGACAGGAGTAGATACGCAGTATTTT. This sequence encodes CASRTGVDTQYF.

Comments on this clone: At one end the junction does not follow the germline gene, possibly because of a read error. At the DNA level, this CDR3 is encoded by other sequences in the same sample as well. V is TRBV20-1 and J is TRBJ1-5; 8 nucleotides line up with TRBD1. Germline CDR1 DFQATT, CDR2 SNEGSKA (reference sequence). This CDR3 is built from 16 residues. CDR3 protein: CSASGGLQGGNQPQHF. CDR3 sequence (DNA): TGCAGTGCTAGCGGTGGACTACAGGGGGGCAATCAGCCGCAGCATTTT.

This clone was seen at least ten times. V usage is TRBV5-6 and J usage is TRBJ1-6; 11 bases map to TRBD1. V was clipped by 3 bases and J by 9 bases; unmatched bases: 2. The CDR3 sequence is 14 residues long. Germline values: CDR1 SGHDT, CDR2 YYEEEE. The CDR3 loop is CASSYGTGGSPLHF. The DNA for the CDR3 is TGTGCCAGCAGCTACGGGACAGGGGGTTCACCCCTCCACTTT. Supplemented by reference TRBV5-6 and TRBJ1-6, the full variable domain reads DAGVTQSPTHLIKTRGQQVTLRCSPKSGHDTVSWYQQALGQGPQFIFQYYEEEERQRGNFPDRFSGHQFPNYSSELNVNALLLGDSALYLCASSYGTGGSPLHFGNGTRLTVT.

Many counts were recorded for this clone. The chain carries TRBV4-1 and TRBJ2-7; 7 nucleotides agree with TRBD1. The CDR3 totals 16 residues. Trimming at V came to 4 bases and at J to 3 bases, leaving 12 bases not matched to a gene. Germline CDR1 reads MGHRA; CDR2 reads YSYEKL. CDR3 region: CASSPRREGAYYEQYF. DNA of the CDR3: TGCGCCAGCAGCCCTAGAAGAGAGGGGGCCTACTACGAGCAGTACTTC.

This clone was detected ten times or more. The chain recombines TRBV7-3 with TRBJ2-2; D possibly corresponds to TRBD1 (6 bases). This CDR3 contains 13 residues. V was pared by 3 bases and J by 5 bases, with 7 bases between. Germline values: CDR1 SGHTA, CDR2 FQGTGA. The CDR3 region is CASSLRGTGELFF. The CDR3 DNA sequence: TGTGCCAGCAGCTTGAGGGGGACCGGGGAGCTGTTTTTT.

This clone was observed many times. This chain connects TRBV7-3 to TRBJ2-1; TRBD2 matches at 7 bases. The junction had 3 bases not matched to a gene; V was cut back by 5 bases and J by 8 bases. There are 12 residues in the CDR3. CDR1 and CDR2 from the germline V gene are SGHTA and FQGTGA. CDR3 sequence: CASSITSDEQFF. In DNA, the CDR3 is TGTGCCAGCAGCATTACTAGCGATGAGCAGTTCTTC.

This clone has at least ten counts. This may arise from a read error, as a much more abundant clone is one base away. This chain joins TRBV20-1 and TRBJ2-7; 9 bases match TRBD2. The junction had 9 bases not matched to a gene; V was cut back by 2 bases and J by 7 bases. The germline V gene has CDR1 DFQATT and CDR2 SNEGSKA (reference sequence). This CDR3 is built from 14 residues. DNA of the CDR3: TGCAGTGCTAGACGACCAGCGGGAGGCGGAGAGCAGTACTTC. The encoded protein is CSARRPAGGGEQYF.

With regard to this clone: A much larger clone differs from this one at a single base, so this may be a read error. The chain is built from TRBV5-1 and TRBJ2-3; D remains unclear. Germline V lookup: CDR1 SGHRS, CDR2 YFSETQ. Between the trimmed V and J ends, which lost 4 bases and 4 bases, there was a span of 7 bases. This CDR3 has 12 residues. CDR3 protein: CASSGWADTQYF. The CDR3 nucleotides read TGCGCCAGCAGCGGGTGGGCAGATACGCAGTATTTT.

The V gene is TRBV5-6, the J gene TRBJ2-7; D gene ambiguous. V lost 0 bases and J 4 bases, leaving 14 bases between the germline ends. CDR1 is SGHDT and CDR2 is YYEEEE in the germline V gene. The CDR3 extends over 15 amino acids. The CDR3, as DNA: TGTGCCAGCAGCTTGGACAGCTCGAACACATACGAGCAGTACTTC. Protein sequence: CASSLDSSNTYEQYF.

This clone has a count of ten or more. The sample contains more than one DNA sequence encoding this CDR3. V gene TRBV18 combines with J gene TRBJ2-1, with 12 positions matching TRBD1. The V gene's germline CDR1 is KGHSH and CDR2 LQKENI. V was clipped by 5 bases and J by 6 bases; unmatched bases: 5. The CDR3 has 15 residues. CDR3 sequence (DNA): TGTGCCAGCTCAGCCGGGACAGGGGGCTTCAATGAGCAGTTCTTC. Encoded protein: CASSAGTGGFNEQFF. The full variable domain, with the rest looked up from reference TRBV18 and TRBJ2-1, is NAGVMQNPRHLVRRRGQEARLRCSPMKGHSHVYWYRQLPEEGLKFMVYLQKENIIDESGMPKERFSAEFPKEGPSILRIQQVVRGDSAAYFCASSAGTGGFNEQFFGPGTRLTVL.

The V gene is TRBV20-1, the J gene TRBJ1-2; no firm D call. The CDR3 loop spans 13 amino acids. The germline gives CDR1 DFQATT, CDR2 SNEGSKA (reference sequence). Trimming took 5 bases from V and 7 from J, leaving 17 bases between them. The CDR3 protein is CSASPDRGVGYTF. Written as DNA, the CDR3 is TGCAGTGCTTCCCCCGACCGGGGTGTTGGCTACACCTTC.

This clone was recorded many times. The chain carries TRBV6-1 and TRBJ1-2, with TRBD1 matching 8 bases. CDR3 length equals 19 residues. Germline CDR1 MNHNS, CDR2 SASEGT. Trimming at V came to 2 bases and at J to 4 bases, leaving 18 bases not matched to a gene. CDR3 nucleotide sequence: TGTGCCAGCAGTGAAAGAGGTAGAAGCTGGACAGGGACCTTCTATGGCTACACCTTC. Residues: CASSERGRSWTGTFYGYTF.